This TCR beta chain was obtained from a study of blood T cell repertoires in COVID-19. TCRdb's copy holds only in-frame clones and misses some; the assay was immunoSEQ multiplex PCR. Of about 220,000 clones in the sample, roughly 80% are singletons; the top ten hold approximately 3%. The CDR3 has 14 amino acids. Trimming removed 9 bases from V and 4 bases from J; junction bases left unmatched: 12. Germline loops: CDR1 SNHLY, CDR2 FYNNEI. The receptor was derived from a woman in her twenties or thirties who had recovered from COVID-19. V and J are TRBV2 and TRBJ2-7; the match to TRBD2 covers 7 bases. The sequenced sample was peripheral blood. The DNA of the CDR3 is TGTGCCAGATCTGGGGCGGCGGGAGTTTACGAGCAGTACTTC. This codes for CARSGAAGVYEQYF.